This TCR beta chain was identified during a study of blood T cells in healthy people across ages. A second roughly 7 to 12 cycle PCR used barcoded and J-beta primers. TCRdb called the 5' RACE reads again in MiXCR, with one record for every CDR3 protein. The top ten clones hold roughly 14% of a sample with roughly 680,000 distinct CDR3 sequences, around 50% of them seen once. This TCR came from a woman of 80 years or more in good health. Sample: blood.

The CDR3 region has the DNA TGCAGCGTTGATACTAGCGGGGGTGAGACCCAGTACTTC. Protein product: CSVDTSGGETQYF. The chain combines TRBV29-1 with TRBJ2-7; 11 bases map to TRBD2. The DNA end is more similar to TRBJ2-5, so the J call may be wrong. CDR1 SQVTM and CDR2 ANQGSEA come from the germline V gene. CDR3 length: 13 residues.